The 21 T cell receptor beta chains listed next were all sequenced from one sample in a study of cytomegalovirus exposure and HLA in healthy donors (dated by TCRdb to 2016 to 2017). The library was produced with the immunoSEQ multiplex PCR assay. TCRdb re-hosts the immuneACCESS table, in-frame sequences only. Its copies lack some clones; in the studies checked, an unresolved V gene accounts for under half of them, and the cause for the rest is not known. The sample includes 150,000 to 250,000 clones, with around 80% observed a single time. The ten most abundant clones make up 1% to 1.5% of the sample. The sample consisted of PBMCs. Every receptor here comes from a woman in her twenties or thirties in good health and CMV-seronegative.

V usage is TRBV19 and J usage is TRBJ2-3; the match to TRBD1 covers 9 bases. The V gene's germline CDR1 is LNHDA and CDR2 SQIVND (reference sequence). There are 15 residues in the CDR3. Unmatched junction bases numbered 6, after V lost 3 bases and J lost 5 bases. The CDR3 bases are TGTGCCAGTAGTATTGGGACAGGGCGGGGAGATACGCAGTATTTT. Protein product: CASSIGTGRGDTQYF.

The chain uses TRBV5-5 and TRBJ2-7; TRBD1 aligns across 9 bases. In germline, CDR1 is SGHKS, CDR2 YYEKEE (reference sequence). Trimming removed 4 bases from V and 3 bases from J; junction bases left unmatched: 5. This CDR3 is built from 14 residues. CDR3 in amino acids: CASSMGQGIYEQYF. Written as DNA, the CDR3 is TGTGCCAGCAGCATGGGACAGGGAATCTACGAGCAGTACTTC.

The gene calls are TRBV19 and TRBJ1-6; the match to TRBD1 covers 7 bases. CDR1 LNHDA and CDR2 SQIVND come from the germline V gene (reference sequence). V dropped 4 bases and J dropped 10; count of bases not matched to a gene: 7. The CDR3 contains 14 residues. The CDR3 loop is CASSKTGAGSPLHF. The CDR3 region has the DNA TGTGCCAGTAGTAAAACAGGGGCGGGCTCACCCCTCCACTTT. The variable domain in full, completed from reference TRBV19 and TRBJ1-6, reads DGGITQSPKYLFRKEGQNVTLSCEQNLNHDAMYWYRQDPGQGLRLIYYSQIVNDFQKGDIAEGYSVSREKKESFPLTVTSAQKNPTAFYLCASSKTGAGSPLHFGNGTRLTVT.

This chain links TRBV19 with TRBJ1-2, with 10 bases fitting TRBD1. The CDR3 is 16 amino acids. V trimming: 9 bases; J trimming: 7 bases; junction bases outside the gene matches: 17. Germline loops: CDR1 LNHDA, CDR2 SQIVND (reference sequence). The CDR3 DNA is TGTGCCAGCAGCATTAGCAGGGACAGGGGACTTCGTGGCTACACCTTC. It specifies CASSISRDRGLRGYTF.

The chain has TRBV27 and TRBJ2-1, with 8 bases lining up with TRBD2. Germline V lookup: CDR1 MNHEY, CDR2 SMNVEV (reference sequence). This CDR3 contains 16 residues. Germline trimming cut 6 bases from V and 9 bases from J; bases unmatched to any gene: 16. CDR3 nucleotides: TGTGCCAGCAGCACCCTAGACAGGAACCGGGGGGGTGAGCAGTTCTTC. It codes for CASSTLDRNRGGEQFF.

The V and J genes are TRBV5-6 and TRBJ1-1; 7 nucleotides align to TRBD1. V lost 5 bases and J lost 0; bases outside the gene matches: 1. The CDR3 runs to 13 residues. CDR1 is SGHDT and CDR2 is YYEEEE in the germline V gene. The CDR3 spells CASRGQLNTEAFF. The CDR3 DNA follows: TGTGCCAGCAGGGGACAGTTGAACACTGAAGCTTTCTTT.

Comments on this clone: Distinct nucleotide sequences in the sample also encode this CDR3. V gene TRBV5-1 combines with J gene TRBJ2-7, with D perhaps TRBD1 (5 bases). The V and J ends lost 0 bases and 3 bases respectively, with 7 bases between them. The length of the CDR3 is 13 residues. Germline-derived CDR1 and CDR2 are SGHRS and YFSETQ. The CDR3 spells CASSLGGRYEQYF. DNA for the CDR3: TGCGCCAGCAGCTTGGGGGGCCGCTACGAGCAGTACTTC.

V usage is TRBV30 and J usage is TRBJ2-3; 8 nucleotides align to TRBD2. The CDR3 runs to 14 residues. Germline V CDR1 and CDR2: GTSNPN, SVGIG (reference sequence). J was trimmed by 5 bases and V by 2 bases; bases with no gene match: 6. The CDR3 region is CAWSRGGGGDTQYF. DNA of the CDR3: TGTGCCTGGAGTCGGGGGGGAGGTGGAGATACGCAGTATTTT.

The gene calls are TRBV19 and TRBJ2-7; 10 nucleotides agree with TRBD1. The CDR3 runs 15 residues. V gave up 8 bases and J gave up 2 bases; unmatched junction bases: 9. The germline gives CDR1 LNHDA, CDR2 SQIVND (reference sequence). The CDR3 here is CASRSSGQGTYEQYF. The CDR3 region has the DNA TGTGCCAGTCGGAGCTCGGGACAGGGGACCTACGAGCAGTACTTC.

DNA for the CDR3: TGTGCCAGCAGTTACTCGATGACTCTCTCTGGAAACACCATATATTTT. Translating it yields CASSYSMTLSGNTIYF. The V call is TRBV6-5, the J call TRBJ1-3; D is uncertain. CDR1 is MNHEY, CDR2 SVGAGI, per germline. The CDR3 is 16 amino acids. Trimming removed 0 bases from V and 0 bases from J, with 9 bases in between.

This sequence joins TRBV28 and TRBJ2-7, with TRBD2 as a possible D gene (5 bases). V was trimmed by 5 bases and J by 3 bases, leaving 14 bases between them. The CDR3 loop spans 14 amino acids. Germline loops: CDR1 MDHEN, CDR2 SYDVKM. As DNA, the CDR3 is TGTGCCAGCAGTCCAGGCGGGTCCTACTACGAGCAGTACTTC. Residues: CASSPGGSYYEQYF.

V and J are TRBV30 and TRBJ1-2, with TRBD1 matching over 10 bases. Unmatched junction bases numbered 10, after V lost 8 bases and J lost 1 base. Germline CDR1 is GTSNPN and CDR2 is SVGIG (reference sequence). This CDR3 has 15 amino acids. The CDR3 region has the DNA TGTGCCGGGGGGGGACAGGGGCCACATAACTATGGCTACACCTTC. Protein sequence: CAGGGQGPHNYGYTF. Variable domain in full (rest from reference TRBV30 and TRBJ1-2): SQTIHQWPATLVQPVGSPLSLECTVEGTSNPNLYWYRQAAGRGLQLLFYSVGIGQISSEVPQNLSASRPQDRQFILSSKKLLLSDSGFYLCAGGGQGPHNYGYTFGSGTRLTVV.

This sequence joins TRBV6-5 and TRBJ2-4; 8 bases align to TRBD1. V shed 5 bases and J 1 base; nucleotides not matched to a gene: 4. This CDR3 comprises 15 residues. CDR1 is MNHEY and CDR2 is SVGAGI in the germline V gene. The DNA of the CDR3 is TGTGCCAGCAGTGCCCAGGGGGCTGCCAAAAACATTCAGTACTTC. It codes for CASSAQGAAKNIQYF.

The J gene is TRBJ2-3, the V gene TRBV5-4; TRBD2 matches at 9 bases. The CDR3 consists of 14 residues. Germline trimming cut 4 bases from V and 5 bases from J; bases unmatched to any gene: 5. Germline V gene lookup returns CDR1 SGHNT and CDR2 YYREEE (reference sequence). The CDR3: CASSPAGGIDTQYF. The CDR3 nucleotides are TGTGCCAGCAGCCCAGCGGGGGGTATAGATACGCAGTATTTT.

CDR3 DNA sequence: TGCGCCAGCAGTGACGGGGGGCGTTCCTACAATGAGCAGTTCTTC. Its protein is CASSDGGRSYNEQFF. The V gene is TRBV10-2, the J gene TRBJ2-1, with TRBD2 as a possible D gene (7 bases). Germline assignment: CDR1 WSHSY and CDR2 SAAADI. The CDR3 totals 15 residues. V was cut by 3 bases and J by 1 base, with 10 bases left in between.

This clone was detected once. The chain links TRBV7-8 to TRBJ2-5; 13 bases line up with TRBD2. The CDR3 has 16 residues. The V gene's germline CDR1 is SGHVS and CDR2 FQNEAQ. The V gene end was trimmed by 6 bases and the J gene end by 1 base; junction bases not matched to a gene: 5. CDR3: CASSFGTSGIQETQYF. CDR3 DNA sequence: TGTGCCAGCAGTTTTGGGACTAGCGGGATCCAAGAGACCCAGTACTTC. Looking up the rest from reference TRBV7-8 and TRBJ2-5 gives the full variable domain: GAGVSQSPRYKVAKRGQDVALRCDPISGHVSLFWYQQALGQGPEFLTYFQNEAQLDKSGLPSDRFFAERPEGSVSTLKIQRTQQEDSAVYLCASSFGTSGIQETQYFGPGTRLLVL.

V usage is TRBV9 and J usage is TRBJ1-4, with 10 nucleotides matching TRBD1. Trimming removed 3 bases from V and 1 base from J; junction bases left unmatched: 9. The CDR3 is 18 amino acids. In germline, CDR1 is SGDLS, CDR2 YYNGEE. The CDR3 region has the DNA TGTGCCAGCAGCGAAACGGGACAGGGGAGGGGAACTAATGAAAAACTGTTTTTT. This gives the protein CASSETGQGRGTNEKLFF.

Turning to this clone: In the same sample, other DNA sequences code for this CDR3. The chain is built from TRBV30 and TRBJ2-3; D unresolved. Trimming took 4 bases from V and 1 from J, leaving 12 bases between them. Germline V lookup: CDR1 GTSNPN, CDR2 SVGIG (reference sequence). The CDR3 has 14 residues. The CDR3 sequence: CAWNLVAGTDTQYF. CDR3 DNA: TGTGCCTGGAACCTGGTGGCTGGCACAGATACGCAGTATTTT.

CDR3 bases: TGCGCCAGCAGCTTGGCCTTGCGAGCGGAGACCACAGATACGCAGTATTTT. It translates to CASSLALRAETTDTQYF. This chain joins TRBV5-1 and TRBJ2-3; possible D gene TRBD2, 5 bases. Between the trimmed V and J ends, which lost 0 bases and 2 bases, there was a span of 16 bases. The CDR3 runs 17 residues. Per germline, CDR1 SGHRS and CDR2 YFSETQ.

The genes are TRBV23-1 and TRBJ1-5; no clear D gene. TRBV23-1 carries the ORF label, with uncertain function. V shed 4 bases and J shed 0 bases, with 25 bases lying between them. The CDR3 covers 20 residues. The CDR3 loop is CASSRQGWTPSYYSNQPQHF. CDR3 nucleotides: TGCGCCAGCAGTCGCCAAGGGTGGACTCCGAGTTACTATAGCAATCAGCCCCAGCATTTT.

The genes are TRBV30 and TRBJ1-6; 9 bases are shared with TRBD1. Germline CDR1 reads GTSNPN; CDR2 reads SVGIG (reference sequence). V dropped 0 bases and J dropped 5; count of bases not matched to a gene: 8. This CDR3 has 17 amino acids. CDR3 loop: CAWSVGGQGLNNSPLHF. The DNA for the CDR3 is TGTGCCTGGAGTGTAGGTGGACAGGGGCTCAATAATTCACCCCTCCACTTT.